One sample yielded the 19 T cell receptor beta chains listed below, sequenced in a study of beta chain features in type 1 diabetes. General study findings and limits: All four CD4+ subsets from Type 1 diabetes patients carried moderately but significantly shorter TCRB CDR3s.

Their antigens remain unidentified. Expressed TCRB transcripts were sequenced because the entire RNA isolate underwent reverse transcription. Measured with immunoSEQ multiplex PCR; TCRdb has only the in-frame clones, and not every one. Of 500,000 to 800,000 clones in the sample, 9.5% to 15% were seen once. The material sequenced was naive CD4+ T cells from blood. The receptors were gathered from a man aged 25 to 45 with type 1 diabetes.

This sequence joins TRBV7-9 and TRBJ2-5; D uncertain. V was pared by 0 bases and J by 3 bases, with 5 bases between. This CDR3 comprises 13 residues. Germline CDR1 and CDR2: SEHNR and FQNEAQ (reference sequence). The CDR3 protein is CASSLAAEETQYF. The CDR3 DNA reads TGTGCCAGCAGCTTAGCGGCAGAAGAGACCCAGTACTTC.

This clone occurred a few times. The chain recombines TRBV6-5 with TRBJ1-2; 8 nucleotides align to TRBD1. This CDR3 has 13 residues. Germline CDR1 is MNHEY and CDR2 is SVGAGI. V was pared by 6 bases and J by 2 bases, with 2 bases of the junction left unmatched. Here the CDR3 reads CASRRDRNYGYTF. The CDR3, as DNA: TGTGCCAGCAGAAGGGACAGGAACTATGGCTACACCTTC.

V gene TRBV2 combines with J gene TRBJ2-3; D is ambiguous. This CDR3 has 12 amino acids. Germline loops: CDR1 SNHLY, CDR2 FYNNEI. V dropped 2 bases and J dropped 4 bases, with 4 bases sitting between them. The CDR3 nucleotides are TGTGCCAGCAGTGAATGGGCAGATACGCAGTATTTT. Protein product: CASSEWADTQYF.

Concerning this clone: Other DNA sequences within the sample encode an identical CDR3. In nucleotides, the CDR3 is TGTGCCAGCAGCCCCCGGACTAGCGGGGGCTACAATGAGCAGTTCTTC. This codes for CASSPRTSGGYNEQFF. This rearrangement joins TRBV7-2 to TRBJ2-1, with 13 nucleotides matching TRBD2. The germline V gene has CDR1 SGHTA and CDR2 FQGNSA. V shed 5 bases and J 3 bases; nucleotides not matched to a gene: 4. The CDR3 is made up of 16 amino acids.

This clone was seen a few times. The chain is built from TRBV30 and TRBJ1-2, with D possibly matching TRBD1 (6 bases). The V and J ends lost 3 bases and 6 bases respectively, with 11 bases between them. This CDR3 spans 12 amino acids. The germline V gene encodes CDR1 GTSNPN and CDR2 SVGIG (reference sequence). Here the CDR3 reads CAWSLTGNGYTF. For the CDR3, the DNA is TGTGCCTGGAGCCTAACAGGGAATGGCTACACCTTC.

The CDR3 nucleotides read TGTGCCAGCAGCCTGGGCGGCCCGAACACCGGGGAGCTGTTTTTT. It specifies CASSLGGPNTGELFF. The rearrangement uses TRBV4-2 and TRBJ2-2; D not resolved. CDR1 is LGHNA and CDR2 is YNFKEQ in the germline V gene. V was clipped by 4 bases and J by 0 bases, with 9 bases between them. The CDR3 contains 15 residues.

This chain uses TRBV20-1 with TRBJ2-3; D call uncertain. CDR3 size: 10 residues. V was clipped by 6 bases and J by 9 bases, with 10 bases between them. Germline CDR1 and CDR2: DFQATT and SNEGSKA (reference sequence). This CDR3 reads CSAHKGTQYF. The CDR3 nucleotides read TGCAGTGCCCATAAGGGAACGCAGTATTTT.

This clone was recorded once. The V call is TRBV2, the J call TRBJ2-1; D gene ambiguous. This CDR3 is built from 11 residues. CDR1 is SNHLY and CDR2 is FYNNEI in the germline V gene. Trimming removed 7 bases from V and 4 bases from J, with 5 bases in between. The CDR3 sequence is CASKGYNEQFF. The CDR3 DNA follows: TGTGCCAGCAAGGGATACAATGAGCAGTTCTTC. Looking up the rest from reference TRBV2 and TRBJ2-1 gives the full variable domain: EPEVTQTPSHQVTQMGQEVILRCVPISNHLYFYWYRQILGQKVEFLVSFYNNEISEKSEIFDDQFSVERPDGSNFTLKIRSTKLEDSAMYFCASKGYNEQFFGPGTRLTVL.

V usage is TRBV4-3 and J usage is TRBJ2-1; TRBD1 or TRBD2 may be the D gene (5 bases each). CDR1 is LGHNA and CDR2 is YSLEER in the germline V gene. V lost 0 bases, J lost 4 bases, and 10 bases lay in between. The length of the CDR3 is 15 residues. CDR3: CASSQDGTEYNEQFF. The CDR3 nucleotides are TGCGCCAGCAGCCAAGACGGGACCGAATACAATGAGCAGTTCTTC.

V and J are TRBV14 and TRBJ2-5; tentative D call: TRBD1 (5 bases). This CDR3 spans 18 amino acids. The germline V and J ends were trimmed by 2 bases and 1 base, with 20 bases remaining between them. In germline, CDR1 is SGHDN, CDR2 FVKESK. The CDR3 DNA is TGTGCCAGCAGCCAACAAATGACCCTTCAGGGTCTCCAAGAGACCCAGTACTTC. This encodes CASSQQMTLQGLQETQYF.

Only a few counts were recorded for this clone. The chain carries TRBV6-5 and TRBJ2-1; no reliable D call. V was clipped by 6 bases and J by 0 bases, with 12 bases between them. The CDR3 consists of 15 residues. Germline loops: CDR1 MNHEY, CDR2 SVGAGI. The CDR3, as DNA: TGTGCCAGCAGCCCCACTTGGAGCTCCTACAATGAGCAGTTCTTC. Its translation: CASSPTWSSYNEQFF.

This clone has only a few counts. The rearrangement uses TRBV19 and TRBJ2-1, with 8 nucleotides matching TRBD1. CDR1 is LNHDA and CDR2 is SQIVND in the germline V gene (reference sequence). CDR3 length: 14 amino acids. After removal of 7 bases from V and 2 bases from J, the junction contained 4 bases not matched to a gene. The DNA for the CDR3 is TGTGCCAGTAAACGGGACAGGACCTACAATGAGCAGTTCTTC. This sequence encodes CASKRDRTYNEQFF.

The CDR3 here is CASSVDEGMSNQPQHF. The CDR3 DNA sequence: TGTGCCAGCAGCGTAGATGAGGGGATGAGCAATCAGCCCCAGCATTTT. This chain joins TRBV9 and TRBJ1-5, with D perhaps TRBD1 (5 bases). The V gene's germline CDR1 is SGDLS and CDR2 YYNGEE. V was pared by 0 bases and J by 1 base, with 11 bases between. CDR3 size: 16 residues.

A few counts support this clone. The chain is built from TRBV6-1 and TRBJ2-6; the D gene is possibly TRBD1 (5 bases). Trimming shortened V by 2 bases and J by 0 bases, and 8 bases separated the two germline ends. The germline V gene encodes CDR1 MNHNS and CDR2 SASEGT. CDR3 size: 16 residues. DNA for the CDR3: TGTGCCAGCAGTGAAAGACAGTACTCTGGGGCCAACGTCCTGACTTTC. Translation: CASSERQYSGANVLTF.

This chain uses TRBV18 with TRBJ1-5; D is possibly TRBD1 (5 bases). V lost 3 bases and J lost 2, with 17 bases in between. The CDR3 sequence is 17 residues long. The germline CDR1 and CDR2 sequences are KGHSH and LQKENI. CDR3 nucleotides: TGTGCCAGCTCACCCACCCGGACCAGAGGGGGCAATCAGCCCCAGCATTTT. It yields the protein CASSPTRTRGGNQPQHF.

V gene TRBV30 combines with J gene TRBJ2-7; maybe TRBD1 (6 bases). The V end was cut by 4 bases, the J end by 0 bases, with 22 bases between. The germline V gene has CDR1 GTSNPN and CDR2 SVGIG (reference sequence). The CDR3 contains 17 residues. This CDR3 reads CAWKTRVGQGPSYEQYF. CDR3 coding DNA: TGTGCCTGGAAGACGAGAGTAGGGCAGGGGCCCTCCTACGAGCAGTACTTC.

V usage is TRBV27 and J usage is TRBJ2-7; possibly TRBD2 for D (6 bases). Looked up from germline, CDR1 is MNHEY and CDR2 is SMNVEV (reference sequence). This CDR3 contains 17 residues. V gave up 2 bases and J gave up 3 bases, with 20 bases separating them. This CDR3 is CASSLGGLHSVLYEQYF. The CDR3 DNA sequence: TGTGCCAGCAGTTTAGGGGGGTTGCACAGCGTTCTCTACGAGCAGTACTTC.

J is TRBJ2-5 and V is TRBV5-1, with TRBD1 identical over 8 bases. The CDR3 totals 16 residues. Trimming at V came to 2 bases and at J to 4 bases, leaving 10 bases not matched to a gene. The germline V gene has CDR1 SGHRS and CDR2 YFSETQ. Here the CDR3 reads CASSFRGQASSETQYF. The CDR3 region has the DNA TGCGCCAGCAGCTTCCGGGGACAGGCCTCTTCAGAGACCCAGTACTTC.

A few counts support this clone. The chain recombines TRBV7-9 with TRBJ2-3; D gene ambiguous. Germline loops: CDR1 SEHNR, CDR2 FQNEAQ (reference sequence). V was pared by 5 bases and J by 5 bases, with 8 bases between. The CDR3 totals 12 residues. The CDR3 region has the DNA TGTGCCAGCAGCCTATTCGGAGATACGCAGTATTTT. Translated: CASSLFGDTQYF.